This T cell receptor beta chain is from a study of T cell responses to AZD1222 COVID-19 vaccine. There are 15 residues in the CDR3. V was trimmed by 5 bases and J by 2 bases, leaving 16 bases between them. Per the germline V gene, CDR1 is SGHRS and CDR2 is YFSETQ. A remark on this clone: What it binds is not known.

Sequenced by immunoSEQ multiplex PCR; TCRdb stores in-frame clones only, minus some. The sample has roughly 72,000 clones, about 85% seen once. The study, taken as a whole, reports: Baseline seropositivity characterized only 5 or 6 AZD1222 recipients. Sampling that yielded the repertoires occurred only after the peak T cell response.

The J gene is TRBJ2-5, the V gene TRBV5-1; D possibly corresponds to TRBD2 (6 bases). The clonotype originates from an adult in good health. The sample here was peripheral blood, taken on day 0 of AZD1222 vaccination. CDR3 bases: TGCGCCAGCAGTGACGGCCCGGGGAGGCAAGAGACCCAGTACTTC. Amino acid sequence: CASSDGPGRQETQYF.